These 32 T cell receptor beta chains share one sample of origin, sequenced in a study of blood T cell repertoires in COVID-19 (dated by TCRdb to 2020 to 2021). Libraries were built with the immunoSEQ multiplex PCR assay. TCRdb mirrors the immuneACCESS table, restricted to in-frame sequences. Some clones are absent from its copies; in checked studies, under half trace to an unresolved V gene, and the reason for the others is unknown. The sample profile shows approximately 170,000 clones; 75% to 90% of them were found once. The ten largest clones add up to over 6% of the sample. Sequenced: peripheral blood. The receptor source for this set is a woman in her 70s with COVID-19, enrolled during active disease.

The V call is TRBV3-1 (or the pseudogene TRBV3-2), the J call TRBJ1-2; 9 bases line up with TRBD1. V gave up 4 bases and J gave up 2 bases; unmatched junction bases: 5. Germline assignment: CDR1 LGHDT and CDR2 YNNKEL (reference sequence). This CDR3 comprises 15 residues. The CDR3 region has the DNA TGTGCCAGCAGCCTACGAGGACAGGGGAACTATGGCTACACCTTC. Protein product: CASSLRGQGNYGYTF.

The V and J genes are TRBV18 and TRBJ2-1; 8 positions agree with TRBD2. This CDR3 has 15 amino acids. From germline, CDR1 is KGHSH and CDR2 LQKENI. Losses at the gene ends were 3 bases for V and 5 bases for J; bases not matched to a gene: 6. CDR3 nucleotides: TGTGCCAGCTCACCCCGGACTAGCCGAAACAATGAGCAGTTCTTC. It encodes CASSPRTSRNNEQFF.

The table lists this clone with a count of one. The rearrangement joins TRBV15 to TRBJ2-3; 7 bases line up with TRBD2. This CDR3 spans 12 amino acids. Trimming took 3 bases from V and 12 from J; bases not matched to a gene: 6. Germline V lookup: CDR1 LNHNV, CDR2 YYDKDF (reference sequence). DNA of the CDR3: TGTGCCACCAGCAGGGGGGGGAGCTCCCAGTATTTT. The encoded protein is CATSRGGSSQYF.

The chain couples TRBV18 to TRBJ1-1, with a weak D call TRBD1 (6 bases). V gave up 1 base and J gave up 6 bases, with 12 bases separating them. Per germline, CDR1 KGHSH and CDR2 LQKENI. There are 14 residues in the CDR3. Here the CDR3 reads CASSPLSGDAEAFF. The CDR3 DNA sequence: TGTGCCAGCTCACCACTCTCAGGGGACGCTGAAGCTTTCTTT.

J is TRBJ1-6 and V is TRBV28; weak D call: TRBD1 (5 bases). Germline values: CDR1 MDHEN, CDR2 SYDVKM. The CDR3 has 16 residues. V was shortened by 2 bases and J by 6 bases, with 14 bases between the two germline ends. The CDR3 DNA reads TGTGCCAGCAGTTTACTGGTCGGGGGGGTTAATTCACCCCTCCACTTT. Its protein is CASSLLVGGVNSPLHF.

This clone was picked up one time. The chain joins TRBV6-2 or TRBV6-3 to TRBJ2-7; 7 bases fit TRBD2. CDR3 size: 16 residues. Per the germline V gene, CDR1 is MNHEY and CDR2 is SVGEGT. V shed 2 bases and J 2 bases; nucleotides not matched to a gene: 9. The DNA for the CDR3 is TGTGCCAGCAGTTACCCAAAGCCTAGCGGTACCTACGAGCAGTACTTC. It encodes CASSYPKPSGTYEQYF.

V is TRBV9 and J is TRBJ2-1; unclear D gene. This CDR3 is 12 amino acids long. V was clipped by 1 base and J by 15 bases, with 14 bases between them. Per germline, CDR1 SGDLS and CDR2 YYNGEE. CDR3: CASSVSEEPPFF. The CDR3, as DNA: TGTGCCAGCAGCGTAAGCGAAGAACCCCCGTTCTTC.

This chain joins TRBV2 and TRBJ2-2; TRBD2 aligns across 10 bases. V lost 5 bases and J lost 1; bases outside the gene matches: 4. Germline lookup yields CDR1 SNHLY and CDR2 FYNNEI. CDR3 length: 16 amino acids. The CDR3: CASSTWTSGNTGELFF. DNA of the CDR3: TGTGCCAGCAGTACCTGGACTAGCGGGAACACCGGGGAGCTGTTTTTT.

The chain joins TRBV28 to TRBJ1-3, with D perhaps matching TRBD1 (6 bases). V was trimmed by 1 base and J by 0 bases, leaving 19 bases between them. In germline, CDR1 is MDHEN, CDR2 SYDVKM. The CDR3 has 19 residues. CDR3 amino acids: CASSLSWGGRTDSGNTIYF. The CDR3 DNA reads TGTGCCAGCAGTTTATCCTGGGGGGGCAGGACTGACTCTGGAAACACCATATATTTT. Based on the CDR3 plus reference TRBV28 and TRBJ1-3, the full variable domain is DVKVTQSSRYLVKRTGEKVFLECVQDMDHENMFWYRQDPGLGLRLIYFSYDVKMKEKGDIPEGYSVSREKKERFSLILESASTNQTSMYLCASSLSWGGRTDSGNTIYFGEGSWLTVV.

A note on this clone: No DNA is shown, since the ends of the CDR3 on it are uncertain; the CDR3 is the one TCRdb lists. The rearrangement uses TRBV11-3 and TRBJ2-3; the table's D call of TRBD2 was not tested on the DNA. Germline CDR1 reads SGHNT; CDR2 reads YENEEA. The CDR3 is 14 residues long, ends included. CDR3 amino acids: CASSSVLERDTQYF.

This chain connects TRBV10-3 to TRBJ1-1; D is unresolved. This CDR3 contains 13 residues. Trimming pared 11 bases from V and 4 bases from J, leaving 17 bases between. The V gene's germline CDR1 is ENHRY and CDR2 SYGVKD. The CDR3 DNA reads TGTGCCGTTCGACGAGGGTCAGGCACTGAAGCTTTCTTT. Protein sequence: CAVRRGSGTEAFF.

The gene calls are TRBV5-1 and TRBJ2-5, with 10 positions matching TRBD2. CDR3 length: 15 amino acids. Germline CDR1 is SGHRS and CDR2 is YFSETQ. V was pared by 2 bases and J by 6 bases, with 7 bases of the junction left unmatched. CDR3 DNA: TGCGCCAGCAGCTTCTTCACTAGCGGGAAAAAGACCCAGTACTTC. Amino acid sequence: CASSFFTSGKKTQYF.

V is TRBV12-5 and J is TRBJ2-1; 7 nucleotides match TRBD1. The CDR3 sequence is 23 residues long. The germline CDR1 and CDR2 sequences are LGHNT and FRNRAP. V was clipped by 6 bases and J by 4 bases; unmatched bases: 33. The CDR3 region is CASGPGTARGERPGESVYNEQFF. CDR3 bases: TGTGCTAGTGGCCCCGGGACAGCGCGAGGAGAACGGCCCGGAGAATCGGTTTACAATGAGCAGTTCTTC.

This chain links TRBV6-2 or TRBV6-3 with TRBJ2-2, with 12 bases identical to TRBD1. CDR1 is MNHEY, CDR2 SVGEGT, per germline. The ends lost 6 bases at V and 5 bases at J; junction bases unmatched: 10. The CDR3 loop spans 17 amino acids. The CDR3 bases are TGTGCCAGCAGCAACCGGGACAGGGGGCTGAGGACCGGGGAGCTGTTTTTT. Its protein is CASSNRDRGLRTGELFF.

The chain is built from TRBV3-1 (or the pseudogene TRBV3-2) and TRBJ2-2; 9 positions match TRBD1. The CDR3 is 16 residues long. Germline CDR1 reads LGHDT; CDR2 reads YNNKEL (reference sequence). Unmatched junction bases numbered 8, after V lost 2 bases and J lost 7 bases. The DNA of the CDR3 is TGTGCCAGCAGCCAATCTACAGGGGGCCGGATCGGGGAGCTGTTTTTT. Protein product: CASSQSTGGRIGELFF.

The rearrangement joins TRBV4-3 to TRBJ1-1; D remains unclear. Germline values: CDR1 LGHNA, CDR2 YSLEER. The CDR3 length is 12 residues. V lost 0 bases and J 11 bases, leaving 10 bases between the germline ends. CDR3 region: CASSQDRGHAFF. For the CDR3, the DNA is TGCGCCAGCAGCCAAGATAGAGGGCACGCTTTCTTT.

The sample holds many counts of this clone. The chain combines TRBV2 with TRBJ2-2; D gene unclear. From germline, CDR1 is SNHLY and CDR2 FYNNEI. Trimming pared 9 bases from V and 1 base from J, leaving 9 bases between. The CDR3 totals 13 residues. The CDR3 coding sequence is TGTGCCAGTTCACTAATGAACACCGGGGAGCTGTTTTTT. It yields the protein CASSLMNTGELFF.

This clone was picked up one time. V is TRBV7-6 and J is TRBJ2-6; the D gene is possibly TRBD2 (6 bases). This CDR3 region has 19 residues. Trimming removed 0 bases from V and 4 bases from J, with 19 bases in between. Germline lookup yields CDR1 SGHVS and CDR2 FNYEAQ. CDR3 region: CASSLAPREDAGGANVLTF. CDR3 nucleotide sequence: TGTGCCAGCAGCTTAGCCCCCAGGGAGGATGCTGGGGGGGCCAACGTCCTGACTTTC.

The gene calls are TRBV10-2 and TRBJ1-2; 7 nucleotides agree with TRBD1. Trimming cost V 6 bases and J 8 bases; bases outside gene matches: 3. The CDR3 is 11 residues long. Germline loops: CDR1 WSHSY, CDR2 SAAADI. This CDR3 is CASSAGGGYTF. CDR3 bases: TGCGCCAGCAGCGCAGGGGGAGGCTACACCTTC.

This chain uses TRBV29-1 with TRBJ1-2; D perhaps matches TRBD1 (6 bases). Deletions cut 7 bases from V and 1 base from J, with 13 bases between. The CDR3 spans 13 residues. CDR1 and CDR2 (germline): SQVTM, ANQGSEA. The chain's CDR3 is CSARTVDNYGYTF. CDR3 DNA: TGCAGCGCCCGGACAGTCGATAACTATGGCTACACCTTC.

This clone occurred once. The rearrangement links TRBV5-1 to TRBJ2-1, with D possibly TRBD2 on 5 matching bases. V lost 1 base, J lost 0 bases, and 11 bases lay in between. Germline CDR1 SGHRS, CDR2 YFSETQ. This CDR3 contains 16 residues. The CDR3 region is CASSLYGESSYNEQFF. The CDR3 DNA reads TGCGCCAGCAGCTTGTACGGGGAGAGCTCCTACAATGAGCAGTTCTTC.

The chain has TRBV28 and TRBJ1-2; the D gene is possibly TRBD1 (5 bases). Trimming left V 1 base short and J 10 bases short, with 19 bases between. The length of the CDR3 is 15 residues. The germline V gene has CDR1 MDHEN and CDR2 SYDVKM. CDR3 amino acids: CASSLYHRPGWSYTF. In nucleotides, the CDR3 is TGTGCCAGCAGTTTATACCACAGGCCCGGGTGGTCCTACACCTTC.

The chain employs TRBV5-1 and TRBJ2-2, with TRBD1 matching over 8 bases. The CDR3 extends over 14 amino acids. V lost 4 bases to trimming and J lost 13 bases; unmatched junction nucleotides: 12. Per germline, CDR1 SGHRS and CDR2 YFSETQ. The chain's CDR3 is CASSRETGESGLFF. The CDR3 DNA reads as TGCGCCAGCAGCCGTGAGACAGGGGAGTCAGGGCTGTTTTTT.

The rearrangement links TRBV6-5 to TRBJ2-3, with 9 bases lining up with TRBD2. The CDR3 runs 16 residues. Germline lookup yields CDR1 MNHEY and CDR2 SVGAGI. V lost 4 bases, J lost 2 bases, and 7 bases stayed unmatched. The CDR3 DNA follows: TGTGCCAGCAGTTTAAGAGCGGGAGGCCCCACAGATACGCAGTATTTT. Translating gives CASSLRAGGPTDTQYF.

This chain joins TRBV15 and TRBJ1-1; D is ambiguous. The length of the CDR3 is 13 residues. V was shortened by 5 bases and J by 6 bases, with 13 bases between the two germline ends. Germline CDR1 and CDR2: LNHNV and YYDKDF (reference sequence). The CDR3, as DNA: TGTGCCACCAGCTCCGAGACGAGGGCTGAAGCTTTCTTT. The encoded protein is CATSSETRAEAFF.

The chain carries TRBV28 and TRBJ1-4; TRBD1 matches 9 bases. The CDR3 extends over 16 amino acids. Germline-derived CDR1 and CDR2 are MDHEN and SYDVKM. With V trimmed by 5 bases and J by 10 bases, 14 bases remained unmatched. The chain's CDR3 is CASSTPGQGQAGKLFF. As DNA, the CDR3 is TGTGCCAGCAGTACTCCGGGACAGGGTCAGGCGGGAAAACTGTTTTTT. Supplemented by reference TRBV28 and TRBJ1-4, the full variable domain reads DVKVTQSSRYLVKRTGEKVFLECVQDMDHENMFWYRQDPGLGLRLIYFSYDVKMKEKGDIPEGYSVSREKKERFSLILESASTNQTSMYLCASSTPGQGQAGKLFFGSGTQLSVL.

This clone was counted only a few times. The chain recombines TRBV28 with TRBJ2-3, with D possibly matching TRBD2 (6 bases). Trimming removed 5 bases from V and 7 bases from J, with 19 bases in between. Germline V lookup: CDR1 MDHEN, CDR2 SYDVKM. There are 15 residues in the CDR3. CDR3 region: CASSQRVAGVNTQYF. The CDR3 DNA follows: TGTGCCAGCAGTCAGCGGGTGGCCGGAGTGAATACGCAGTATTTT.

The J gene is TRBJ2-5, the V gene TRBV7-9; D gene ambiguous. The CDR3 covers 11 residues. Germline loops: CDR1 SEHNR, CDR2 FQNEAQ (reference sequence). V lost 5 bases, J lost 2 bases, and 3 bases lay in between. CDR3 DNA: TGTGCCAGCAGCCCACAAGAGACCCAGTACTTC. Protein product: CASSPQETQYF.

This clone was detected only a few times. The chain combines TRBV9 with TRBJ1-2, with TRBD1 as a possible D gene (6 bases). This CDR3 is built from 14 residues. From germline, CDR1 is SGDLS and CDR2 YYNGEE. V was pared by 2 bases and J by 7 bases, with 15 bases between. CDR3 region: CASSVALGGAGYTF. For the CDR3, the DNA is TGTGCCAGCAGCGTGGCGTTGGGGGGGGCTGGCTACACCTTC.

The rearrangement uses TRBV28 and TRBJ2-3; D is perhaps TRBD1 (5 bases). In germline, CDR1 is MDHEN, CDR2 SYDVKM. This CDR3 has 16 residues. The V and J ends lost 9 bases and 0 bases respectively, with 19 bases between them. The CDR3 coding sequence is TGTGCCAGTCTCCCGCGGACACCCACTAGCACAGATACGCAGTATTTT. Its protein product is CASLPRTPTSTDTQYF.

This CDR3 is CASSLGEQGFAGYTF. In DNA, the CDR3 is TGTGCCAGCAGCTTAGGCGAACAGGGATTTGCCGGCTACACCTTC. This chain connects TRBV11-2 to TRBJ1-2; a possible D gene is TRBD1 (6 bases). V lost 1 base, J lost 8 bases, and 17 bases lay in between. The CDR3 extends over 15 amino acids. CDR1 and CDR2 (germline): SGHAT, FQNNGV.

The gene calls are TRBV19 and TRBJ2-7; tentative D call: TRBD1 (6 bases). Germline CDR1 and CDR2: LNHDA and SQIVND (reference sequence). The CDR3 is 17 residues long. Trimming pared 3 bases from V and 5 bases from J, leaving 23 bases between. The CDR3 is CASSMRSGAGVQNEQYF. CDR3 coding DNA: TGTGCCAGTAGTATGAGAAGTGGGGCAGGGGTTCAGAACGAGCAGTACTTC.